This T cell receptor beta chain appears in the sequencing data of a study of molecular identifiers for immune sequencing clone quantification. The CDR3 loop spans 16 amino acids. Germline CDR1 reads SGDLS; CDR2 reads YYNGEE. The junction had 3 bases not matched to a gene; V was cut back by 0 bases and J by 1 base. Using its own MiXCR run on the PCR reads, TCRdb lists one record per CDR3 protein. The table lists 90,000 or so distinct CDR3 sequences, about 21% of them singletons. Sorted cell numbers of about 20,000 to 1,000,000, with 10%, 30% or 50% RNA, served as input for naive CD8 libraries. Using a CD8+CD4-CCR7+CD45RA+ phenotype, naive CD8 T cells were sorted. This clonotype was observed at least ten times. Antigen specificity is unknown. Regarding the study as a whole: Because of identical TCR molecules sharing a barcode, sizes of highly expanded clones could be underestimated. Reportedly, one cell's Jurkat TCR RNA was detected within 1,100,000 naive CD8 cells.

The chain employs TRBV9 and TRBJ2-2, with TRBD2 identical over 7 bases. This clonotype originated in a human donor in good health. Some libraries in this study had Jurkat cell RNA spiked in. Sequencing was carried out using naive CD8+ T cells from blood, with Jurkat cell RNA spiked in. Subset indicated: FACS-sorted CD8+CD4-CCR7+CD45RA+ naive T cells. The CDR3: CASSVVGGGNTGELFF. CDR3 bases: TGTGCCAGCAGCGTAGTTGGCGGGGGGAACACCGGGGAGCTGTTTTTT.